Following are 8 T cell receptor beta chains from one sample sequenced in a study of Ad26.COV2.S vaccination and SARS-CoV-2 variants. The treatment is: 19 received Ad26.COV2.S at low or high dose, single or two shots; roughly five received placebo; per-sample allocation not given. Samples came from day 63 after the first vaccine or placebo injection. The table came from immunoSEQ multiplex PCR; TCRdb's copy has only in-frame clones and leaves some out. The data contain more than 300,000 clones, 86% of them seen just once; the ten biggest clones take up approximately 1.9%. Sequenced here: peripheral blood, sampled in a trial of Ad26.COV2.S vaccine versus placebo. The source of these receptors is a person aged 18-60 years who received the Ad26.COV2.S COVID-19 vaccine or a placebo.

The chain is built from TRBV2 and TRBJ2-7, with 7 bases matching TRBD1. This CDR3 is 12 amino acids long. Germline V gene sequence: CDR1 SNHLY, CDR2 FYNNEI. The trim removed 6 bases at V and 2 bases at J, leaving 1 base unmatched. This chain's CDR3 is CASRDRTYEQYF. The CDR3 DNA reads as TGTGCCAGCAGGGACAGGACCTACGAGCAGTACTTC.

The chain recombines TRBV7-2 with TRBJ1-4; D gene uncertain. V lost 5 bases to trimming and J lost 10 bases, with 11 bases between them. The CDR3 extends over 12 amino acids. Germline CDR1 SGHTA, CDR2 FQGNSA. For the CDR3, the DNA is TGTGCCAGCAGCATTGATAGAGGAAAACTGTTTTTT. Translation gives CASSIDRGKLFF.

This chain connects TRBV5-1 to TRBJ2-7; D may be TRBD1 or TRBD2 (7 bases each). This CDR3 has 16 residues. Trimming stripped 3 bases from V and 1 base from J, with 17 bases between. The V gene's germline CDR1 is SGHRS and CDR2 YFSETQ. The CDR3 sequence: CASSWGGQTPSYEQYF. CDR3 coding DNA: TGCGCCAGCAGCTGGGGGGGACAGACCCCTTCCTACGAGCAGTACTTC.

In this sample, this clone turned up once. The V and J genes are TRBV13 and TRBJ2-3, with D perhaps TRBD2 (6 bases). CDR3 length: 14 amino acids. CDR1 and CDR2 (germline): PRHDT, FYEKMQ (reference sequence). V lost 4 bases to trimming and J lost 6 bases, with 14 bases between them. CDR3 loop: CASSSQDREDTQYF. The CDR3 DNA reads as TGTGCCAGCAGCTCCCAGGACCGGGAGGATACGCAGTATTTT.

V is TRBV25-1 and J is TRBJ1-1; D might be TRBD1 (5 bases). The V gene's germline CDR1 is MGHDK and CDR2 SYGVNS. Trimming took 2 bases from V and 1 from J, leaving 14 bases between them. The CDR3 spans 16 residues. CDR3 amino acids: CASSEGEGARNTEAFF. CDR3 DNA sequence: TGTGCCAGCAGTGAAGGAGAAGGGGCAAGGAACACTGAAGCTTTCTTT.

The CDR3 is CSASSRGIINEQFF. Here the CDR3 DNA reads TGCAGTGCTAGTTCGCGGGGGATCATCAATGAGCAGTTCTTC. The rearrangement uses TRBV20-1 and TRBJ2-1; 7 bases agree with TRBD2. The CDR3 length is 14 residues. Germline V gives CDR1 DFQATT, CDR2 SNEGSKA (reference sequence). The ends lost 3 bases at V and 6 bases at J; junction bases unmatched: 8.

The chain has TRBV18 and TRBJ1-5, with D uncertain. The CDR3 extends over 14 amino acids. CDR1 is KGHSH and CDR2 is LQKENI in the germline V gene. V was cut by 0 bases and J by 5 bases, with 8 bases left in between. The CDR3 DNA sequence: TGTGCCAGCTCACCACCGCTCGCAGATCAGCCCCAGCATTTT. Residues: CASSPPLADQPQHF.

V and J are TRBV2 and TRBJ1-2; 12 positions match TRBD1. In germline, CDR1 is SNHLY, CDR2 FYNNEI. J was trimmed by 7 bases and V by 8 bases; bases with no gene match: 11. The CDR3 contains 15 residues. The DNA for the CDR3 is TGTGCCAGCGGAAATACCGGGACAGGGGGCCGTGGCTACACCTTC. It translates to CASGNTGTGGRGYTF.